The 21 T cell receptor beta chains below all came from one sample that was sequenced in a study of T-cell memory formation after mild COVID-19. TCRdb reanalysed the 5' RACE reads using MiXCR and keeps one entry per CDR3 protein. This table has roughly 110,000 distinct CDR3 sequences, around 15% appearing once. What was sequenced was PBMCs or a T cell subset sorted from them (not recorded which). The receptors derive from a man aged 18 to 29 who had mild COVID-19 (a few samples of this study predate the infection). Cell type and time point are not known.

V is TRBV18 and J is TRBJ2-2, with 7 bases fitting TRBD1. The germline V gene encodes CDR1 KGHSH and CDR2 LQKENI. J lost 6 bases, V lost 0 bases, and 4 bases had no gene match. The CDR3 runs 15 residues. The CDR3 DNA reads TGTGCCAGCTCACCACCGGGACAGTCCTCCGGGGAGCTGTTTTTT. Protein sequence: CASSPPGQSSGELFF.

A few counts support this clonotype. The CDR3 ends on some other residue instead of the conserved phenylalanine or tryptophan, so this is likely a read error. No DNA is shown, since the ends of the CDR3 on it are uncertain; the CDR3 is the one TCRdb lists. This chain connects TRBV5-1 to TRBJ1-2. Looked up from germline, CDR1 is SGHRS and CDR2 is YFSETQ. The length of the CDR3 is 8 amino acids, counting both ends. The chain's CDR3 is CASSRGHA.

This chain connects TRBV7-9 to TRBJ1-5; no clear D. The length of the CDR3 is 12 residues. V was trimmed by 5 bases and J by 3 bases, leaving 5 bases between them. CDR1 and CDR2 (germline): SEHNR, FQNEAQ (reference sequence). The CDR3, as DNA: TGTGCCAGCAGCCCGGCCAATCAGCCCCAGCATTTT. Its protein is CASSPANQPQHF. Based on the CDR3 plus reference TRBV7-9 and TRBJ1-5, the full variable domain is DTGVSQNPRHKITKRGQNVTFRCDPISEHNRLYWYRQTLGQGPEFLTYFQNEAQLEKSRLLSDRFSAERPKGSFSTLEIQRTEQGDSAMYLCASSPANQPQHFGDGTRLSIL.

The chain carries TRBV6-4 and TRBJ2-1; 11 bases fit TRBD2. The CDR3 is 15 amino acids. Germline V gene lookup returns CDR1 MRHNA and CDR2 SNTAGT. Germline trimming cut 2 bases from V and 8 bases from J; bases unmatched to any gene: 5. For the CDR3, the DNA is TGTGCCAGCAGTGACAGGGCTAGCGGGGGGTATGAGCAGTTCTTC. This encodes CASSDRASGGYEQFF.

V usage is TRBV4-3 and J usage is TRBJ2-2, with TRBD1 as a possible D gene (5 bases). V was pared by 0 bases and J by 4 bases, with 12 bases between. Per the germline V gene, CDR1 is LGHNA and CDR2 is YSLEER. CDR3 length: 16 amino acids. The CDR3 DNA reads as TGCGCCAGCAGCCAAGATTTTACAGGATCCACCGGGGAGCTGTTTTTT. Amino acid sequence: CASSQDFTGSTGELFF.

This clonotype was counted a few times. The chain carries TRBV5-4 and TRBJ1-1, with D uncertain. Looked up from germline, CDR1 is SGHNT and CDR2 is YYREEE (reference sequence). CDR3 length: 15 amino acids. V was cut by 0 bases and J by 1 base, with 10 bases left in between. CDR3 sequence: CASSLVGLQNTEAFF. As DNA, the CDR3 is TGTGCCAGCAGCTTGGTAGGTCTCCAGAACACTGAAGCTTTCTTT.

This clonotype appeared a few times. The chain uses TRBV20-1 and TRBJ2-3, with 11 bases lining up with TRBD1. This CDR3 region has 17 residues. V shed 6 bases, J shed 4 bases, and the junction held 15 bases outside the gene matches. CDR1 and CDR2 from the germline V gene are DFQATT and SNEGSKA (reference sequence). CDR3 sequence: CSAGRGEDRGLADTQYF. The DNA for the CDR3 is TGCAGTGCCGGTAGGGGAGAGGACAGGGGGCTCGCAGATACGCAGTATTTT.

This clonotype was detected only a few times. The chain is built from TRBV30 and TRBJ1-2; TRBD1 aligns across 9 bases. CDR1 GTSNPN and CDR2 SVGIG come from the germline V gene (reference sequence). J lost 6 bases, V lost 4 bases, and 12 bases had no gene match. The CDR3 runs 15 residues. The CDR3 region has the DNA TGTGCCTGGACCCCGGGAACAGGGGGCTTGGATGGCTACACCTTC. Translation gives CAWTPGTGGLDGYTF.

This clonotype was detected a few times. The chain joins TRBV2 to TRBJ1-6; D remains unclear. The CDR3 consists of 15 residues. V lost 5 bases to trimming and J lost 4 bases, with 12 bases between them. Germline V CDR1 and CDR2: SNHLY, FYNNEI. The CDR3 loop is CASSTTVGYNSPLHF. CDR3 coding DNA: TGTGCCAGCAGTACCACAGTGGGGTATAATTCACCCCTCCACTTT. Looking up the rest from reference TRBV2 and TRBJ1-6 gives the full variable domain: EPEVTQTPSHQVTQMGQEVILRCVPISNHLYFYWYRQILGQKVEFLVSFYNNEISEKSEIFDDQFSVERPDGSNFTLKIRSTKLEDSAMYFCASSTTVGYNSPLHFGNGTRLTVT.

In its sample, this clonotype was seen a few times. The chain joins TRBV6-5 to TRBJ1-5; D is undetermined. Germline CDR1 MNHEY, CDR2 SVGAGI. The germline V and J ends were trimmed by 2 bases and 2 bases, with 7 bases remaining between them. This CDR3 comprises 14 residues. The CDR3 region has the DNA TGTGCCAGCAGTTACAGGGAGGGCAATCAGCCCCAGCATTTT. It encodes CASSYREGNQPQHF.

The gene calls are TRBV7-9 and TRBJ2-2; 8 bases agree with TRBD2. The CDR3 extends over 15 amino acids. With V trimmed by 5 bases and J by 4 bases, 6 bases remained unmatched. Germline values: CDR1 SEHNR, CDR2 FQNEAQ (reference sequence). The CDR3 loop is CASSPLAGGTGELFF. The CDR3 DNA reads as TGTGCCAGCAGCCCACTGGCGGGGGGCACCGGGGAGCTGTTTTTT.

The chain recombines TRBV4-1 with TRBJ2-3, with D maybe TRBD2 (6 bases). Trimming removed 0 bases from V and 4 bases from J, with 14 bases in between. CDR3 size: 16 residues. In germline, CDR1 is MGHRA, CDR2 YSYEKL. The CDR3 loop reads CASSQEGSGLPDTQYF. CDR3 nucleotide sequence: TGCGCCAGCAGCCAAGAAGGCAGCGGGCTCCCAGATACGCAGTATTTT.

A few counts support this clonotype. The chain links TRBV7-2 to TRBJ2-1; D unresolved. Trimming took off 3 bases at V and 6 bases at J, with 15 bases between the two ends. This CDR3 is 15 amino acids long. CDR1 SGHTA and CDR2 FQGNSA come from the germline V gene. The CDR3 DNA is TGTGCCAGCAGCTTTGGGGTCCTCGGTGGCAATGAGCAGTTCTTC. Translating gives CASSFGVLGGNEQFF.

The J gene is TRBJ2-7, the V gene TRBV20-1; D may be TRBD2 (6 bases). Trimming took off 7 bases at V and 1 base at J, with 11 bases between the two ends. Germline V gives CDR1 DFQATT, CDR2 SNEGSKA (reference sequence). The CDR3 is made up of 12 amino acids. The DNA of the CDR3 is TGCAGTGTGGGCGGGGTATCCTACGAGCAGTACTTC. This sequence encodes CSVGGVSYEQYF.

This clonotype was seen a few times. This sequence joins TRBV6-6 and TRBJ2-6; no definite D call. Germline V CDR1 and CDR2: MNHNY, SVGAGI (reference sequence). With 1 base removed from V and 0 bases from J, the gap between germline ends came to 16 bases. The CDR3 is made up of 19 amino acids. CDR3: CASSYFGKAFFSGANVLTF. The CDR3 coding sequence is TGTGCCAGCAGTTACTTTGGGAAAGCTTTCTTCTCTGGGGCCAACGTCCTGACTTTC.

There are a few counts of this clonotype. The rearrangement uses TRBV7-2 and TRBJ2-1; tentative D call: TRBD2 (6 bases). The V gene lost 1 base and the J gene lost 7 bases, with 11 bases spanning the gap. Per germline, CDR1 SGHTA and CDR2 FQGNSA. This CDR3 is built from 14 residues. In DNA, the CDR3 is TGTGCCAGCAGCTTAGACCGGGGGTGGAATGAGCAGTTCTTC. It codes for CASSLDRGWNEQFF.

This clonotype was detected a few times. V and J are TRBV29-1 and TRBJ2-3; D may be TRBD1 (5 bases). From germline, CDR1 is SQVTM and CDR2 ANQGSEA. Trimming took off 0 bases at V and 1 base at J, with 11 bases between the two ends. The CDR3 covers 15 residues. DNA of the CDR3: TGCAGCGTTGAAGATGGGCGACAGCGCACAGATACGCAGTATTTT. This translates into CSVEDGRQRTDTQYF.

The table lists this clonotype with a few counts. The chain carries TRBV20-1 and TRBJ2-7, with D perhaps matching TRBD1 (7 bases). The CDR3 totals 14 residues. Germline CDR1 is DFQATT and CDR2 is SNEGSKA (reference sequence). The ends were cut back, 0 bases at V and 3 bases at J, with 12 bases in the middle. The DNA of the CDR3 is TGCAGTGCTAGAGAGGAGGGACAGCGCTACGAGCAGTACTTC. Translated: CSAREEGQRYEQYF.

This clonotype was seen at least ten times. The CDR3 sequence: CASSPKATSGRSYEQYV. CDR3 coding DNA: TGCGCCAGCAGCCCTAAAGCCACTAGCGGCCGTTCCTACGAGCAGTACGTC. The rearrangement joins TRBV4-1 to TRBJ2-7; 8 positions agree with TRBD2. Germline V gene data show CDR1 as MGHRA and CDR2 as YSYEKL. This CDR3 is 17 amino acids long. V gave up 4 bases and J gave up 1 base; unmatched junction bases: 12.

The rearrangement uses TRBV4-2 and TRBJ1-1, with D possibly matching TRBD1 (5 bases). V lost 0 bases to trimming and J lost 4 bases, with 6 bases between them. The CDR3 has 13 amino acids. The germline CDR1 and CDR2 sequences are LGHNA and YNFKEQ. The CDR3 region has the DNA TGTGCCAGCAGCCAAGATGGGGGCACTGAAGCTTTCTTT. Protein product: CASSQDGGTEAFF.

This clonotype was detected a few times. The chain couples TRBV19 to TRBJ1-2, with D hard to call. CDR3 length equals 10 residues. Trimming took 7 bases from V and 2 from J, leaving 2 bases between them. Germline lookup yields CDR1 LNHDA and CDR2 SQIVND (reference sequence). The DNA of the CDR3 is TGTGCCAGTAAGAACTATGGCTACACCTTC. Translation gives CASKNYGYTF.